These T cell receptor beta chains were read from a single sample in a study of T cell repertoires in cytomegalovirus infection. TCRdb re-called the reads with MiXCR, one entry per CDR3 protein. The sample lists around 280,000 distinct CDR3 sequences; about 13% were seen once. The source material was PBMCs. Receptor source: a human donor in good health (CMV status not recorded). Some clones in this sample may be carry-over from other donors' samples. The CDR3 runs from the conserved cysteine through the conserved F or W. A D gene is named only where the DNA matches it firmly. A row's size may be missing; if present it is once, few, many or a size class.

DNA	CDR3	V	J	size	D
TGCGCCAGCAGTCAGGACAGGGAGCGGTACTATGGCTACACCTTC	CASSQDRERYYGYTF	TRBV23-1	TRBJ1-2	-	TRBD1
TGTGCCATCAGTGGACTAGCGGGGGGTGATACGCAGTATTTT	CAISGLAGGDTQYF	TRBV10-3	TRBJ2-3	-	TRBD2
TGTGCCAGCAGCGTACTTACAGGCCGTCCGGGCACAGATACGCAGTATTTT	CASSVLTGRPGTDTQYF	TRBV9	TRBJ2-3	-	-
TGTGCCATCAGTGCCGGGACTAGCGGGAGCTATGAGCAGTTCTTC	CAISAGTSGSYEQFF	TRBV10-3	TRBJ2-1	many	TRBD2
TGTGCCAGCAGCTTAGAGGAGTTGACCCAGTACTTC	CASSLEELTQYF	TRBV7-2	TRBJ2-5	many	-
TGTGCCAGCAGCTTACCTCAGGGGCACGTATCCTACGAGCAGTACTTC	CASSLPQGHVSYEQYF	TRBV7-9	TRBJ2-7	few	-
TGTGCCAGCTCGGTGGGGCGGCTCAATTCACCCCTCCACTTT	CASSVGRLNSPLHF	TRBV7-9	TRBJ1-6	few	-
TGCAGCGTTGAAAGGAAGGCAGCCGGTAACACTGAAGCTTTCTTT	CSVERKAAGNTEAFF	TRBV29-1	TRBJ1-1	once	-
TGTGCCAGCAGTTTACAGGAGCCTCGAGTCACAGATACGCAGTATTTT	CASSLQEPRVTDTQYF	TRBV12-3/TRBV12-4	TRBJ2-3	many	-
TGTGCCAGCAATACTCCCGCTGAAGCTTTCTTT	CASNTPAEAFF	TRBV28	TRBJ1-1	few	-
TGTGCCATCAGTGAGTCAGTGGACCAGGCCCAGCATTTT	CAISESVDQAQHF	TRBV10-3	TRBJ1-5	few	-
TGTGCCAGCAGCATCCCGGGACAGGCCTACGAGGAGTACTTC	CASSIPGQAYEEYF	TRBV7-9	TRBJ2-7	-	TRBD1
TGTGCCAGCAGTTACTCGATTGGGGCGCGAGGACAGAGACCCTCTGGGGCCAACGTCCTGACTTTC	CASSYSIGARGQRPSGANVLTF	TRBV6-2/TRBV6-3	TRBJ2-6	many	-
TGTGCCAGCACCCATAGCGGGAGCTCCTACAATGAGCAGTTCTTC	CASTHSGSSYNEQFF	TRBV12-3/TRBV12-4	TRBJ2-1	many	TRBD2
TGTGCCAGCAGTTACGGGTCGGGAGGGCGGAAGACCCAGTACTTC	CASSYGSGGRKTQYF	TRBV6-2/TRBV6-3	TRBJ2-5	-	TRBD2
TGTGCCAGCAGATTAAGAGGGGTAGCGACTAATGAAAAACTGTTTTTT	CASRLRGVATNEKLFF	TRBV11-2	TRBJ1-4	few	-
TGCAGTGCCAGGGGGGGGACAGGGGCTGCTCGGGAGCAGTACTTC	CSARGGTGAAREQYF	TRBV20-1	TRBJ2-7	few	TRBD1
TGTGCCAGCAGTTTAGACAGTCTGCGACGAAACACCATATATTTT	CASSLDSLRRNTIYF	TRBV12-3/TRBV12-4	TRBJ1-3	few	-
TGTGCCAGCAGTTTAGCCCCACTTTACACTGAAGCTTTCTTT	CASSLAPLYTEAFF	TRBV12-3/TRBV12-4	TRBJ1-1	-	-
TGTGCCAGCAGCCCCTCGTGGCTAGCGGGGGGACCTACGGATACGCAGTATTTT	CASSPSWLAGGPTDTQYF	TRBV7-2	TRBJ2-3	many	TRBD2
TGTGCCAGCAGCTTATCCAGGGGGGCCTACAATGAGCAGTTCTTC	CASSLSRGAYNEQFF	TRBV7-2	TRBJ2-1	many	-
TGCAGTGCTAGTCTGCCAGTTGGGGGCGGGGGGGATGAGCAGTTCTTC	CSASLPVGGGGDEQFF	TRBV20-1	TRBJ2-1	once	TRBD2
TGTGCCAGCAGCCCCCACCCCATTCCAGGGCGGAGGGCAGATACGCAGTATTTT	CASSPHPIPGRRADTQYF	TRBV7-9	TRBJ2-3	many	-